The clone carrying this T cell receptor beta chain was observed a few times. The data belong to a study of blood T cell repertoires in COVID-19. Looking at the study overall: Sites in the United States, Italy and Spain provided acute and convalescent COVID-19 samples. T cells, B-cell-depleted T cells, or PBMCs supplied cDNA or gDNA.

Authors' processing steps: How many nucleated cells were present was estimated from reference gene primer amplification. Libraries were prepared by immunoSEQ multiplex PCR; TCRdb keeps only in-frame clonotypes and omits some of them. Clone size and V and J calls were adopted from that table, with D and trimming inferred from the DNA. This sample has 200,000 to 250,000 clones, with 84% found just once. J was trimmed by 4 bases and V by 1 base; bases with no gene match: 4. CDR1 is SGHNT and CDR2 is YYREEE in the germline V gene (reference sequence). There are 14 residues in the CDR3. This receptor was identified in a woman aged 50 to 60 with active or convalescent COVID-19. The specimen was peripheral blood. The rearrangement links TRBV5-4 to TRBJ2-7; TRBD2 matches 8 bases. The CDR3 loop reads CASSLSGSWYEQYF. The DNA of the CDR3 is TGTGCCAGCAGCTTGAGCGGGAGTTGGTACGAGCAGTACTTC.